This T cell receptor (beta chain) was identified in a study of cytomegalovirus exposure and HLA in healthy donors. V lost 4 bases to trimming and J lost 1 base, with 17 bases between them. The CDR3 loop spans 16 amino acids. The germline V gene encodes CDR1 SGHDT and CDR2 YYEEEE. Regarding this clone: Its matching antigen is unknown.

This PCR relied on a set of 60 Vbeta primers and 13 Jbeta primers. The method was immunoSEQ multiplex PCR; TCRdb's version includes in-frame clones alone and lacks a portion of them. Among over 100,000 clones, roughly 80% were seen once, and the ten largest hold around 23%. Study-wide results and limits: Later analysis reportedly placed an Asian-associated ancestry cluster below the approximately 700-donor mean in N-insertions. In vitro testing confirmed three CMV-associated chains as specific for CMV antigens. Most CMV-associated TCR beta chains were later found to appear HLA-restricted.

V usage is TRBV5-6 and J usage is TRBJ1-2; weak D call: TRBD1 (6 bases). The material sequenced was PBMCs. The sequence was obtained from a man aged 30 to 45 in good health and CMV-seropositive. CDR3 nucleotide sequence: TGTGCCAGCAGCCCATGGGGCGACAGGAATAACTATGGCTACACCTTC. It is translated as CASSPWGDRNNYGYTF.